The clone carrying this TCR beta chain turned up a few times. The entry originates in a study of control samples from healthy donors and cancer patients. Method: immunoSEQ multiplex PCR; TCRdb's copy keeps in-frame clones and lacks some. Here the sample spans 150,000 or so clones, 90% to 95% being singletons. Germline lookup yields CDR1 SGDLS and CDR2 YYNGEE. V was clipped by 5 bases and J by 5 bases, with 11 bases between them. This CDR3 spans 14 amino acids. V is TRBV9 and J is TRBJ1-6, with D hard to call. This sequence originates from a middle-aged man in good health. Sequenced material: blood. In DNA, the CDR3 is TGTGCCAGCAGTGGCCGGGTAGATAATTCACCCCTCCACTTT. Its protein product is CASSGRVDNSPLHF.